Listed below are T cell receptor beta chains from one sample, sequenced in a study of shared clonotypes between healthy human individuals. Method: immunoSEQ multiplex PCR; TCRdb's copy keeps in-frame clones and lacks some. The table includes approximately 810,000 clones, more than 85% detected once. The sequenced material came from naive CD8+ T cells sorted from blood. These receptors came from a man aged 25-45 years in good health. CDR3s include the opening cysteine and the closing phenylalanine or tryptophan. The order of the fields is D gene, V gene, J gene, clone size, CDR3 DNA, CDR3 protein. D genes are given only for firm matches. Clone size is shown for a subset of rows, as once, few, many or a class of expanded clone.

NA	TRBV2	TRBJ1-5	NA	TGTGCCAGCAGTGAAGTCGAGGGGGGACTAGCTCAGCCCCAGCATTTT	CASSEVEGGLAQPQHF
TRBD1	TRBV11-2	TRBJ2-7	once	TGTGCCAGCAGGGGGGGACAGGGAATTTCCCTGCCCTACGAGCAGTACTTC	CASRGGQGISLPYEQYF
TRBD2	TRBV5-1	TRBJ2-7	NA	TGCGCCAGCAGCTTGGATCGACTAGCGGGGTCCCTGCTTTCCTACGAGCAGTACTTC	CASSLDRLAGSLLSYEQYF
NA	TRBV4-3	TRBJ1-4	once	TGCGCCAGCAGCCCAGGCGGGGTGGGAAATGAAAAACTGTTTTTT	CASSPGGVGNEKLFF
NA	TRBV27	TRBJ2-7	once	TGTGCCAGCATGGATCCGGACAGCTCCTACGAGCAGTACTTC	CASMDPDSSYEQYF
NA	TRBV27	TRBJ2-7	NA	TGTGCCAGCAGTCTGGGAGGGGGCGCGAGTTACGAGCAGTACTTC	CASSLGGGASYEQYF
NA	TRBV6-5	TRBJ2-7	NA	TGTGCCAGCAGTTATTCTAGCGAGACCTACGAGCAGTACTTC	CASSYSSETYEQYF
TRBD2	TRBV7-9	TRBJ2-7	NA	TGTGCCAGCGGTACGGGGGGTTACGAGCAGTACTTC	CASGTGGYEQYF
TRBD1	TRBV25-1	TRBJ2-3	NA	TGTGCCAGCAGTGGATACAGGGGAAGCACAGATACGCAGTATTTT	CASSGYRGSTDTQYF
NA	TRBV7-6	TRBJ2-7	NA	TGTGCCAGCGCTGGGCCGGGGTCCTACGAGCAGTACTTC	CASAGPGSYEQYF
NA	TRBV7-8	TRBJ2-1	NA	TGTGCCAGCAGCTTAGTACAGGGACCAAATGAGCAGTTCTTC	CASSLVQGPNEQFF
NA	TRBV6-6	TRBJ2-7	NA	TGTGCCAGCAGCGACAGCTACGAGCAGTACTTC	CASSDSYEQYF
NA	TRBV21-1	TRBJ2-7	NA	TGTGCCAGCAGCAAAGTTGCCAGCGGGAGGGCCCCGGCCTACGAGCAGTACTTC	CASSKVASGRAPAYEQYF
NA	TRBV27	TRBJ2-7	once	TGTGCCAGCGGACAGCACTACGAGCAGTACTTC	CASGQHYEQYF
NA	TRBV6-5	TRBJ1-2	NA	TGTGCCAGCAGTTACCTGCCAGGGAGTCTCCATGGCTACACCTTC	CASSYLPGSLHGYTF
NA	TRBV7-6	TRBJ2-1	NA	TGTGCCAGCAGCTCCTTCAGCAATGAGCAGTTCTTC	CASSSFSNEQFF
NA	TRBV28	TRBJ2-5	NA	TGTGCCAGCACCAATGGGAGGGGGGGGTTGAGCGAGACCCAGTACTTC	CASTNGRGGLSETQYF
TRBD2	TRBV7-9	TRBJ2-5	once	TGTGCCAGCAGCCCGACCACGGGGGGGTACCAAGAGACCCAGTACTTC	CASSPTTGGYQETQYF
NA	TRBV20-1	TRBJ2-5	NA	TGCAGTGCTCTCCAGAAAGAGACCCAGTACTTC	CSALQKETQYF
NA	TRBV25-1	TRBJ2-3	NA	TGTGCCAGCAGCGCGACAGCGAGCGGGCAGTATTTT	CASSATASGQYF
TRBD1	TRBV7-9	TRBJ2-7	NA	TGTGCCAGCAGCTCCCCCGACAGGGACTACGAGCAGTACTTC	CASSSPDRDYEQYF
TRBD1	TRBV5-1	TRBJ1-1	NA	TGCGCCAGCAGCTCAACCGGGACAGGGGGACCGAACACTGAAGCTTTCTTT	CASSSTGTGGPNTEAFF
NA	TRBV27	TRBJ2-7	NA	TGTGCCAGCAGTTTGGATAGCGACTACGAGCAGTACTTC	CASSLDSDYEQYF
TRBD1	TRBV14	TRBJ1-2	few	TGTGCCAGCAGCCATGGGGACAGGGGTCGTGGCTACACCTTC	CASSHGDRGRGYTF
NA	TRBV7-2	TRBJ2-3	NA	TGTGCCAGCAGCCGACGGGGTAGCCTCACAGATACGCAGTATTTT	CASSRRGSLTDTQYF
TRBD1	TRBV7-8	TRBJ1-1	once	TGTGCCAGCAGCTCAGGGGGAACTGAAGCTTTCTTT	CASSSGGTEAFF
NA	TRBV7-6	TRBJ1-3	NA	TGTGCCAGCAGACAATTTCCCGGGACACTTGATGGAAACACCATATATTTT	CASRQFPGTLDGNTIYF
NA	TRBV21-1	TRBJ2-3	NA	TGTGCCAGCAGCAACCTCCGGGACAGGGACCGCCTCACAGATACGCAGTATTTT	CASSNLRDRDRLTDTQYF
NA	TRBV7-3	TRBJ2-5	NA	TGTGCCAGCAGCTACGGGGATTCCTTGCAGACCCAGTACTTC	CASSYGDSLQTQYF
TRBD2	TRBV13	TRBJ2-3	NA	TGTGCCAGCAGCTTTGGACTAGCGGAGGGGAGCACAGATACGCAGTATTTT	CASSFGLAEGSTDTQYF
TRBD1	TRBV7-8	TRBJ2-6	NA	TGTGCCAGCAGCTTTGGGACAGGGGGTCTCTCTGGGGCCAACGTCCTGACTTTC	CASSFGTGGLSGANVLTF
NA	TRBV27	TRBJ2-5	NA	TGTGCCAGCAGTCTACTACCATCTGATGCACTAGAGACCCAGTACTTC	CASSLLPSDALETQYF
NA	TRBV7-9	TRBJ2-1	NA	TGTGCCAGCAGAAGCCTGGGGGCTTCCTACAATGAGCAGTTCTTC	CASRSLGASYNEQFF
NA	TRBV10-1	TRBJ2-3	NA	TGCGCCAGCAGTGAGTCAGGTTTTCCAGATACGCAGTATTTT	CASSESGFPDTQYF
NA	TRBV7-9	TRBJ2-3	once	TGTGCCAGCAGCTTAGGTGGGGGTCTGTGGACTACGCAGTATTTT	CASSLGGGLWTTQYF
NA	TRBV6-1	TRBJ1-5	NA	TGTGCCAGCAGTGAATGGGGCTCAGGAAGCAATCAGCCCCAGCATTTT	CASSEWGSGSNQPQHF
NA	TRBV13	TRBJ2-5	NA	TGTGCCAGCAGCTTAGAGGGAGAGACCCAGTACTTC	CASSLEGETQYF
NA	TRBV23-1	TRBJ1-2	NA	TGCGCCAGCAGTTCCGACCTCTTTTCAGACTATGGCTACACCTTC	CASSSDLFSDYGYTF
NA	TRBV29-1	TRBJ2-1	once	TGCAGCCTCATCAGGAGTAATTACAATGAGCAGTTCTTC	CSLIRSNYNEQFF
NA	TRBV27	TRBJ2-1	NA	TGTGCCAGCCGGAAACCCGGACACCCCTACAATGAGCAGTTCTTC	CASRKPGHPYNEQFF
TRBD1	TRBV6-6	TRBJ1-2	NA	TGTGCCAGCAGTTACTGGACAGGGAAGGACTATGGCTACACCTTC	CASSYWTGKDYGYTF
NA	TRBV2	TRBJ2-2	many	TGTGCCATCGGAGTATATACCGGGGAGCTGTTTTTT	CAIGVYTGELFF
NA	TRBV28	TRBJ2-1	NA	TGTGCCAGCAGTTTAGGGTCCGGGACAAGCTACAATGAGCAGTTCTTC	CASSLGSGTSYNEQFF